The 16 T cell receptor beta chains reported below all come from one sample, sequenced in a study of long-term antiretroviral therapy in people with HIV. immunoSEQ v3.0 was run at survey level. Data came from immunoSEQ multiplex PCR; TCRdb stores just in-frame clones and leaves some out. Of some 18,000 clones in the sample, 77% were seen once. This specimen consisted of unsorted PBMCs, obtained around 2.1 years before starting antiretroviral therapy. These TCRs come from a man younger than 45 with HIV.

The chain is built from TRBV30 and TRBJ1-1, with D perhaps matching TRBD1 (5 bases). The V end was cut by 8 bases, the J end by 9 bases, with 13 bases between. The germline CDR1 and CDR2 sequences are GTSNPN and SVGIG (reference sequence). The CDR3 totals 10 residues. CDR3 sequence (DNA): TGTGCCGCGGCCCCGGGGCAAGCTTTCTTT. Amino acids: CAAAPGQAFF.

The CDR3 here is CASSQGGLNNEKLFF. The CDR3 DNA follows: TGTGCCAGCAGCCAAGGGGGGTTAAATAATGAAAAACTGTTTTTT. The gene calls are TRBV14 and TRBJ1-4; the D gene is possibly TRBD1 (5 bases). The V gene's germline CDR1 is SGHDN and CDR2 FVKESK. The ends were cut back, 1 base at V and 4 bases at J, with 10 bases in the middle. The CDR3 sequence is 15 residues long.

The genes are TRBV9 and TRBJ2-3; 11 bases fit TRBD2. In germline, CDR1 is SGDLS, CDR2 YYNGEE. Losses at the gene ends were 4 bases for V and 8 bases for J; bases not matched to a gene: 9. The CDR3 consists of 15 residues. This CDR3 is CASSPPPGTSGTQYF. The CDR3 DNA reads TGTGCCAGCAGCCCTCCCCCCGGGACTAGCGGTACGCAGTATTTT.

This clone was seen more than once but under ten times. This chain uses TRBV21-1 with TRBJ1-5; TRBD1 was called by the table and not checked on the DNA. TRBV21-1 is noted as a pseudogene. The CDR3 totals 15 residues. The CDR3 reads CASSKGFGGGQPQHF. DNA of the CDR3: TGTGCCAGCAGCAAAGGGTTTGGGGGCGGCCAGCCCCAGCATTTT.

This chain links TRBV29-1 with TRBJ2-3, with D tentatively TRBD1 (5 bases). Deletions cut 5 bases from V and 4 bases from J, with 16 bases between. From germline, CDR1 is SQVTM and CDR2 ANQGSEA. The CDR3 extends over 14 amino acids. The CDR3 DNA reads as TGCAGCGTTCTACAGGTAGGAGCCCCAGATACGCAGTATTTT. Translation: CSVLQVGAPDTQYF.

This chain uses TRBV9 with TRBJ1-1, with 7 bases identical to TRBD1. The germline V gene has CDR1 SGDLS and CDR2 YYNGEE. This CDR3 is built from 16 residues. V was pared by 8 bases and J by 5 bases, with 18 bases of the junction left unmatched. The CDR3 sequence: CASRESDRWDGTEAFF. CDR3 bases: TGTGCCAGTAGGGAATCGGACAGGTGGGATGGAACTGAAGCTTTCTTT.

The gene calls are TRBV10-2 and TRBJ2-3, with D unresolved. The CDR3 has 13 residues. Between the trimmed V and J ends, which lost 1 base and 1 base, there was a span of 3 bases. Germline V gives CDR1 WSHSY, CDR2 SAAADI. DNA of the CDR3: TGCGCCAGCAGTGAGTGGGGCACAGATACGCAGTATTTT. It yields the protein CASSEWGTDTQYF.

The chain carries TRBV2 and TRBJ2-7, with 9 bases identical to TRBD1. There are 13 residues in the CDR3. Germline assignment: CDR1 SNHLY and CDR2 FYNNEI. The J segment lost 11 bases and the V segment lost 5 bases, leaving 10 bases of the junction unmatched. DNA for the CDR3: TGTGCCAGCAGTAAGTGGGACAGGGAATTAGAGTACTTC. Protein sequence: CASSKWDRELEYF.

The chain joins TRBV11-2 to TRBJ1-2; 9 bases match TRBD1. Per germline, CDR1 SGHAT and CDR2 FQNNGV. The CDR3 has 17 amino acids. With 3 bases clipped from V and 7 bases from J, the junction kept 15 bases outside the gene matches. CDR3 bases: TGTGCCAGCAGCTTCGGACAGGGGAGGCGAAAAACGGGTGGCTACACCTTC. This gives the protein CASSFGQGRRKTGGYTF.

The genes are TRBV5-1 and TRBJ2-1, with D perhaps TRBD2 (6 bases). In germline, CDR1 is SGHRS, CDR2 YFSETQ. The V gene lost 3 bases and the J gene lost 5 bases, with 9 bases spanning the gap. The CDR3 runs 13 residues. The CDR3 nucleotides are TGCGCCAGCAGCTCGGTAGCGGACAATGAGCAGTTCTTC. It codes for CASSSVADNEQFF.

V usage is TRBV29-1 and J usage is TRBJ2-1, with D maybe TRBD2 (6 bases). Germline CDR1 SQVTM, CDR2 ANQGSEA. This CDR3 is built from 16 residues. Trimming took 6 bases from V and 0 from J, leaving 18 bases between them. The CDR3 spells CSVLVGGIPSYNEQFF. CDR3 bases: TGCAGCGTGCTCGTTGGGGGGATACCCTCCTACAATGAGCAGTTCTTC.

This clone occurred once. J is TRBJ2-5 and V is TRBV7-9; D is perhaps TRBD1 or TRBD2 (5 bases each). The CDR3 loop spans 16 amino acids. Between the trimmed V and J ends, which lost 1 base and 5 bases, there was a span of 17 bases. Germline CDR1 SEHNR, CDR2 FQNEAQ (reference sequence). The CDR3 is CASSLGGDGPLETQYF. CDR3 DNA: TGTGCCAGCAGCTTAGGAGGGGACGGACCACTGGAGACCCAGTACTTC.

The chain is built from TRBV7-8 and TRBJ2-7; D possibly matches TRBD1 or TRBD2 (5 bases each). With 5 bases removed from V and 0 bases from J, the gap between germline ends came to 17 bases. The germline V gene has CDR1 SGHVS and CDR2 FQNEAQ. This CDR3 has 16 amino acids. CDR3 DNA sequence: TGTGCCAGCAGCGCCGGACATACGGGGAACTCCTACGAGCAGTACTTC. This translates into CASSAGHTGNSYEQYF.

The rearrangement uses TRBV30 and TRBJ2-4; tentative D call: TRBD2 (5 bases). The CDR3 length is 15 residues. The V end was cut by 3 bases, the J end by 0 bases, with 12 bases between. The germline CDR1 and CDR2 sequences are GTSNPN and SVGIG (reference sequence). Here the CDR3 DNA reads TGTGCCTGGAGCTGGGAGCACTTAGCCAAAAACATTCAGTACTTC. Its protein is CAWSWEHLAKNIQYF.

The chain recombines TRBV27 with TRBJ2-3; no firm D call. The CDR3 extends over 14 amino acids. Germline CDR1 is MNHEY and CDR2 is SMNVEV (reference sequence). The germline V and J ends were trimmed by 5 bases and 2 bases, with 11 bases remaining between them. DNA for the CDR3: TGTGCCAGCAGTCTCTCTTCAGTCACAGATACGCAGTATTTT. Its translation is CASSLSSVTDTQYF.

This chain uses TRBV28 with TRBJ1-1; D is ambiguous. Germline V gene data show CDR1 as MDHEN and CDR2 as SYDVKM. This CDR3 contains 11 residues. The DNA for the CDR3 is TGTGGAACCAGAGGGAACACTGAAGCTTTCTTT. Translated, it gives CGTRGNTEAFF. Full variable domain (outside the CDR3, taken from reference TRBV28 and TRBJ1-1): DVKVTQSSRYLVKRTGEKVFLECVQDMDHENMFWYRQDPGLGLRLIYFSYDVKMKEKGDIPEGYSVSREKKERFSLILESASTNQTSMYLCGTRGNTEAFFGQGTRLTVV.